Listed below are T cell receptor beta chains from one sample, sequenced in a study of shared clonotypes between healthy human individuals. Measured with immunoSEQ multiplex PCR; TCRdb has only the in-frame clones, and not every one. The sample lists 980,000 or so clones, around three quarters occurring once. What was sequenced was memory CD4+ T cells sorted from blood. Receptors originate from a young man in good health. The CDR3 runs from the conserved cysteine through the conserved F or W. A D gene is named only where the DNA matches it firmly. Only some rows state a clone size, as once, few, many or a class for expanded clones.

d_gene	abundance	v_gene	j_gene	CDR3aa	CDR3nt
.	.	TRBV30	TRBJ2-5	CAWSVHRETQYF	TGTGCCTGGAGTGTCCACCGGGAGACCCAGTACTTC
.	.	TRBV5-1	TRBJ2-7	CASSSQASSSYEQYF	TGCGCCAGCAGCTCCCAAGCGAGTAGCTCCTACGAGCAGTACTTC
TRBD1	few	TRBV12-5	TRBJ1-1	CASGLTVQGVTGEAFF	TGTGCTAGTGGTTTGACGGTACAGGGGGTAACAGGTGAAGCTTTCTTT
.	.	TRBV5-4	TRBJ2-6	CASSEPPQAGANVLTF	TGTGCCAGCAGCGAACCCCCTCAAGCTGGGGCCAACGTCCTGACTTTC
.	.	TRBV2	TRBJ1-3	CASSAGTSGNTIYF	TGTGCCAGCAGCGCCGGGACCTCTGGAAACACCATATATTTT
.	.	TRBV5-6	TRBJ2-5	CASSLVGRQETQYF	TGTGCCAGCAGCTTGGTAGGGAGACAAGAGACCCAGTACTTC
TRBD2	.	TRBV4-1	TRBJ2-3	CASSLTGTISTDTQYF	TGCGCCAGCAGCCTAACCGGGACTATTAGCACAGATACGCAGTATTTT
.	.	TRBV19	TRBJ1-5	CASSIVGFQPQHF	TGTGCCAGTAGTATAGTAGGGTTTCAGCCCCAGCATTTT
.	.	TRBV2	TRBJ1-5	CASSARDQWAQPQHF	TGTGCCAGCAGTGCCCGGGACCAATGGGCCCAGCCCCAGCATTTT
.	.	TRBV6-1	TRBJ1-5	CASSDLQQPQHF	TGTGCCAGCAGTGATCTTCAGCAGCCCCAGCATTTT
.	few	TRBV2	TRBJ2-7	CASSMKDEQYF	TGTGCCAGCAGTATGAAGGACGAGCAGTACTTC
TRBD2	once	TRBV27	TRBJ2-2	CASSLWASGAGELFF	TGTGCCAGCAGTTTATGGGCTAGCGGAGCCGGGGAGCTGTTTTTT
.	.	TRBV11-2	TRBJ1-2	CASSPRLGNYGYTF	TGTGCCAGCAGCCCTCGGCTGGGTAACTATGGCTACACCTTC
.	few	TRBV19	TRBJ1-5	CASSIAVGQPQHF	TGTGCCAGTAGTATAGCTGTGGGTCAGCCCCAGCATTTT
.	.	TRBV6-6	TRBJ1-2	CASRLDGGGGYTF	TGTGCCAGCAGGTTGGACGGTGGCGGGGGCTACACCTTC
.	once	TRBV28	TRBJ2-3	CATGEGTSTDTQYF	TGTGCCACCGGAGAGGGCACTAGCACAGATACGCAGTATTTT
TRBD2	few	TRBV5-5	TRBJ2-2	CASSLGGSFVGELFF	TGTGCCAGCAGCTTGGGCGGGAGCTTTGTCGGGGAGCTGTTTTTT
TRBD1	few	TRBV5-4	TRBJ1-6	CASTHRGTNSPLHF	TGTGCCAGCACCCACAGGGGTACTAATTCACCCCTCCACTTT
.	once	TRBV7-9	TRBJ2-7	CASSPEFYEQYF	TGTGCCAGCAGCCCCGAATTCTACGAGCAGTACTTC
.	.	TRBV6-1	TRBJ1-2	CASSGDGRIVYGYTF	TGTGCCAGCAGTGGGGACGGACGTATCGTATATGGCTACACCTTC
.	.	TRBV20-1	TRBJ2-7	CSVPGAYEQYF	TGCAGTGTCCCGGGGGCCTACGAGCAGTACTTC
TRBD1	.	TRBV12-5	TRBJ2-5	CASGTGQSQETQYF	TGTGCTAGTGGTACGGGACAGTCCCAAGAGACCCAGTACTTC
TRBD1	once	TRBV6-6	TRBJ1-3	CASTYSGQGSGNTIYF	TGTGCCAGCACTTATTCGGGACAGGGTTCCGGAAACACCATATATTTT
TRBD1	.	TRBV6-1	TRBJ1-5	CASSEATRGSNQPQHF	TGTGCCAGCAGTGAAGCGACCAGGGGGAGCAATCAGCCCCAGCATTTT
.	.	TRBV10-3	TRBJ2-2	CAIGQINTGELFF	TGTGCCATCGGGCAGATTAACACCGGGGAGCTGTTTTTT
TRBD1	.	TRBV5-5	TRBJ1-1	CASSWTGGREAFF	TGTGCCAGCAGCTGGACAGGGGGCAGGGAAGCTTTCTTT
.	.	TRBV2	TRBJ2-2	CASSYFNTGELFF	TGTGCCAGCAGTTACTTTAATACCGGGGAGCTGTTTTTT
TRBD1	.	TRBV2	TRBJ1-6	CASRGQGRYNSPLHF	TGTGCCAGCAGGGGACAGGGAAGATATAATTCACCCCTCCACTTT
TRBD1	few	TRBV5-1	TRBJ1-1	CASSDTGGNAEAFF	TGCGCCAGCAGCGACACAGGGGGGAACGCTGAAGCTTTCTTT
.	.	TRBV29-1	TRBJ2-6	CSADPGIAGANVLTF	TGCAGCGCCGATCCAGGGATCGCGGGGGCCAACGTCCTGACTTTC
TRBD1	.	TRBV6-5	TRBJ1-5	CASRTRQGSQPQHF	TGTGCCAGCAGAACCCGACAGGGTAGTCAGCCCCAGCATTTT
TRBD2	.	TRBV11-2	TRBJ2-3	CAPIPGLSGGLDTQYF	TGTGCCCCTATCCCAGGGCTGAGCGGGGGGCTGGATACGCAGTATTTT
.	many	TRBV11-2	TRBJ1-6	CASSLDDVGGYNSPLHF	TGTGCCAGCAGCTTAGATGATGTAGGCGGTTATAATTCACCCCTCCACTTT
.	.	TRBV6-1	TRBJ1-6	CASIGALGNSPLHF	TGTGCCAGCATCGGGGCTTTAGGGAATTCACCCCTCCACTTT
.	once	TRBV11-1	TRBJ2-3	CASSSGYFTDTQYF	TGTGCCAGCAGCTCCGGGTATTTCACAGATACGCAGTATTTT